This entry lists 18 T cell receptor beta chains sequenced from one sample in a study of cytomegalovirus exposure and HLA in healthy donors (dated by TCRdb to the late 2010s). Receptor libraries were prepared by the immunoSEQ multiplex PCR assay. A mixture of 60 forward primers for TCR Vbeta segments and 13 reverse primers for TCR Jbeta segments was used in the multiplex PCR. The source is immuneACCESS, and TCRdb retained only in-frame sequences with V and J called. Part of the clones is not carried over; for the studies checked, unresolved V genes explain less than half of this, and the remainder is unexplained. This sample lists 150,000 to 200,000 clones; about 75% were detected once. Roughly 2% of the sample comes from the top ten. Sequencing was carried out using PBMCs. The receptors come from a female donor in good health and CMV-seronegative.

In DNA, the CDR3 is TGCGCCAGCAGGAGGACAGGGATCCAAGAGACCCAGTACTTC. It codes for CASRRTGIQETQYF. The chain couples TRBV5-1 to TRBJ2-5; 8 bases map to TRBD1. The CDR3 sequence is 14 residues long. Germline values: CDR1 SGHRS, CDR2 YFSETQ. J gave up 1 base and V 5 bases, and 4 bases lay outside the gene matches.

A word on this clone: At the DNA level, this CDR3 is encoded by other sequences in the same sample as well. The chain uses TRBV9 and TRBJ2-5; 7 bases are a match to TRBD2. Germline values: CDR1 SGDLS, CDR2 YYNGEE. After removal of 0 bases from V and 1 base from J, the junction contained 0 bases not matched to a gene. There are 14 residues in the CDR3. CDR3 protein: CASSVAGGQETQYF. The CDR3 nucleotides read TGTGCCAGCAGCGTAGCGGGGGGCCAAGAGACCCAGTACTTC.

The gene calls are TRBV30 and TRBJ1-1; D remains unclear. V gave up 1 base and J gave up 0 bases, with 3 bases separating them. This CDR3 has 12 residues. In germline, CDR1 is GTSNPN, CDR2 SVGIG (reference sequence). For the CDR3, the DNA is TGTGCCTGGAGTGGCGTGAACACTGAAGCTTTCTTT. This codes for CAWSGVNTEAFF.

At least ten counts were recorded for this clone. The chain uses TRBV18 and TRBJ2-4; TRBD2 might be the D (5 bases). Germline assignment: CDR1 KGHSH and CDR2 LQKENI. The CDR3 is made up of 15 amino acids. Trimming stripped 5 bases from V and 3 bases from J, with 14 bases between. CDR3 in DNA: TGTGCCAGCTCAGGACTCCCTCGGGGCAAAAACATTCAGTACTTC. Translation: CASSGLPRGKNIQYF.

The chain uses TRBV29-1 and TRBJ1-1, with a possible D match to TRBD1 (5 bases). There are 13 residues in the CDR3. Per the germline V gene, CDR1 is SQVTM and CDR2 is ANQGSEA. The V end lost 4 bases, the J end lost 5 bases, and 14 bases lay between the germline ends. The CDR3 here is CSVAPGGKTEAFF. The CDR3 DNA sequence: TGCAGCGTTGCTCCTGGGGGGAAAACTGAAGCTTTCTTT.

This clone was counted a single time. The chain is built from TRBV27 and TRBJ2-1; D remains ambiguous. Trimming shortened V by 3 bases and J by 6 bases, and 9 bases separated the two germline ends. Germline-derived CDR1 and CDR2 are MNHEY and SMNVEV (reference sequence). The CDR3 extends over 13 amino acids. CDR3 residues: CASSLPNSNEQFF. The CDR3 bases are TGTGCCAGCAGTTTGCCCAACTCCAATGAGCAGTTCTTC.

This chain connects TRBV25-1 to TRBJ2-2; the match to TRBD2 covers 8 bases. The CDR3 totals 15 residues. CDR1 and CDR2 from the germline V gene are MGHDK and SYGVNS. With 1 base clipped from V and 4 bases from J, the junction kept 2 bases outside the gene matches. CDR3 amino acids: CASSEFRGGTGELFF. CDR3 sequence (DNA): TGTGCCAGCAGTGAATTCCGGGGGGGCACCGGGGAGCTGTTTTTT.

This rearrangement joins TRBV7-2 to TRBJ1-2; D gene uncertain. The V and J ends lost 0 bases and 8 bases respectively, with 10 bases between them. Germline V lookup: CDR1 SGHTA, CDR2 FQGNSA. CDR3 length: 13 amino acids. In nucleotides, the CDR3 is TGTGCCAGCAGCTTAGCTACGAGCGTGGGCTACACCTTC. Protein: CASSLATSVGYTF.

The chain employs TRBV5-4 and TRBJ2-6; a possible D gene is TRBD1 (6 bases). Trimming shortened V by 4 bases and J by 2 bases, and 22 bases separated the two germline ends. The CDR3 has 19 amino acids. CDR1 is SGHNT, CDR2 YYREEE, per germline (reference sequence). CDR3 coding DNA: TGTGCCAGCAGCCTACCGGATCTGGGGGCCATGGCTGGGGCCAACGTCCTGACTTTC. Encoded protein: CASSLPDLGAMAGANVLTF.

V usage is TRBV28 and J usage is TRBJ1-5; D possibly corresponds to TRBD1 (5 bases). Germline V gene lookup returns CDR1 MDHEN and CDR2 SYDVKM. Trimming removed 10 bases at V and 2 bases at J, with 21 bases between. The CDR3 consists of 16 residues. The CDR3 nucleotides read TGTGCCACAAGGAACCGGGGGGGGAGCGGCAATCAGCCCCAGCATTTT. It encodes CATRNRGGSGNQPQHF. Using reference TRBV28 and TRBJ1-5 for the parts outside the CDR3, the full variable domain is DVKVTQSSRYLVKRTGEKVFLECVQDMDHENMFWYRQDPGLGLRLIYFSYDVKMKEKGDIPEGYSVSREKKERFSLILESASTNQTSMYLCATRNRGGSGNQPQHFGDGTRLSIL.

This chain connects TRBV11-2 to TRBJ2-7, with 8 bases aligning to TRBD2. V lost 3 bases and J lost 0; bases outside the gene matches: 4. The CDR3 covers 15 residues. Germline lookup yields CDR1 SGHAT and CDR2 FQNNGV. The CDR3 DNA sequence: TGTGCCAGCAGCTTTAGGAGCGGGAGCTCCTACGAGCAGTACTTC. Protein product: CASSFRSGSSYEQYF. The whole variable domain, remainder taken from reference TRBV11-2 and TRBJ2-7, is EAGVAQSPRYKIIEKRQSVAFWCNPISGHATLYWYQQILGQGPKLLIQFQNNGVVDDSQLPKDRFSAERLKGVDSTLKIQPAKLEDSAVYLCASSFRSGSSYEQYFGPGTRLTVT.

The CDR3 reads CASSIGVRGGWYEQYF. The CDR3 DNA reads TGTGCCAGCAGCATTGGCGTCAGGGGCGGATGGTACGAGCAGTACTTC. The chain combines TRBV7-2 with TRBJ2-5, with D possibly matching TRBD1 (6 bases). With the DNA end fitting TRBJ2-7 better, the J assignment may be wrong. This CDR3 comprises 16 residues. Germline V lookup: CDR1 SGHTA, CDR2 FQGNSA.

V gene TRBV13 combines with J gene TRBJ1-2; 8 positions match TRBD1. Per the germline V gene, CDR1 is PRHDT and CDR2 is FYEKMQ (reference sequence). The CDR3 extends over 13 amino acids. J gave up 7 bases and V 8 bases, and 9 bases lay outside the gene matches. The CDR3 here is CASSQGAKGGYTF. In nucleotides, the CDR3 is TGTGCCAGCTCGCAGGGGGCGAAGGGTGGCTACACCTTC.

This clone appeared a few times. The chain carries TRBV11-2 and TRBJ2-7; TRBD2 matches 8 bases. There are 12 residues in the CDR3. In germline, CDR1 is SGHAT, CDR2 FQNNGV. Trimming removed 3 bases from V and 6 bases from J; junction bases left unmatched: 1. CDR3 bases: TGTGCCAGCAGCTTCGGGGGGGCCGAGCAGTACTTC. This gives the protein CASSFGGAEQYF.

This chain connects TRBV10-1 to TRBJ2-2, with a tentative D call TRBD1 (5 bases). V gave up 5 bases and J gave up 4 bases, with 11 bases separating them. Germline loops: CDR1 WNHNN, CDR2 SYGVQD (reference sequence). This CDR3 contains 14 residues. CDR3 in amino acids: CASSLQEFTGELFF. As DNA, the CDR3 is TGCGCCAGCAGTTTACAGGAGTTCACCGGGGAGCTGTTTTTT.

The gene calls are TRBV30 and TRBJ1-5, with a weak D call TRBD1 (5 bases). CDR1 GTSNPN and CDR2 SVGIG come from the germline V gene (reference sequence). The CDR3 is 17 residues long. V was cut by 0 bases and J by 2 bases, with 17 bases left in between. The DNA of the CDR3 is TGTGCCTGGAGTGTACCGCGGGGGGACGATCGCAATCAGCCCCAGCATTTT. Its protein is CAWSVPRGDDRNQPQHF.

The J gene is TRBJ2-1, the V gene TRBV7-7; 7 bases match TRBD2. The V gene end was trimmed by 1 base and the J gene end by 0 bases; junction bases not matched to a gene: 0. The CDR3 spans 15 residues. The germline gives CDR1 SSHAT, CDR2 FNYEAQ (reference sequence). CDR3 in DNA: TGTGCCAGCAGCTTAGGCGGGGGCTCCTACAATGAGCAGTTCTTC. Translating it yields CASSLGGGSYNEQFF.

This clone was picked up one time. The CDR3 bases are TGTGCCAGCAGCGTAGGGGGAGGAGCCGGGACGATATCCACAGATACGCAGTATTTT. It encodes CASSVGGGAGTISTDTQYF. The chain employs TRBV9 and TRBJ2-3; the D gene is possibly TRBD2 (6 bases). This CDR3 has 19 amino acids. Germline lookup yields CDR1 SGDLS and CDR2 YYNGEE. Trimming left V 0 bases short and J 2 bases short, with 22 bases between.